The clone carrying this T cell receptor beta chain was detected ten times or more. What it binds is unknown. The sample is drawn from a study of early T cells in non-severe SARS-CoV-2 infection. Study background: It was bulk RNA from unsorted whole blood that was sequenced, and the chains were unpaired.

In the library, individual cDNA molecules carried attached unique molecular identifiers. TCRdb fed the 5' RACE reads into MiXCR, producing one record per CDR3 protein. Among some 46,000 distinct CDR3 sequences listed, roughly 9.3% were seen once. General study results and limits: Reliance on VDJdb matching favored anti-spike CD8 responses; private and CD4 specificities were missed.

Germline V gene lookup returns CDR1 MNHNY and CDR2 SVGAGI (reference sequence). Trimming removed 10 bases from V and 7 bases from J; junction bases left unmatched: 9. This CDR3 spans 13 amino acids. The receptor's source is an adult who was a healthcare worker with PCR-confirmed SARS-CoV-2 infection or an uninfected control (not recorded which). The rearrangement uses TRBV6-6 and TRBJ2-2; 7 bases match TRBD1. Sequencing used whole blood. DNA of the CDR3: TGTGCCATAAGACAGGGCAAAGGCGGGGAGCTGTTTTTT. Residues: CAIRQGKGGELFF.